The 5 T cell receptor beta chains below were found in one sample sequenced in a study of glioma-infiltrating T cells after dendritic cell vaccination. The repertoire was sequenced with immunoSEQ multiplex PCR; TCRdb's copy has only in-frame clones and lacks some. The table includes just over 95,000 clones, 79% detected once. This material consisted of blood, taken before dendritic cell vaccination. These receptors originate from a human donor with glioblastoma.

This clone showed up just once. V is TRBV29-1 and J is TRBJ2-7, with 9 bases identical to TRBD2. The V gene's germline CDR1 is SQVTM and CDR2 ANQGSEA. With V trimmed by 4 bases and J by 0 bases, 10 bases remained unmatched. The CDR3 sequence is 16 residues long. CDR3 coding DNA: TGCAGCGTTGGGAGGCTAGCGGGGCCTACCTCCTACGAGCAGTACTTC. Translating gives CSVGRLAGPTSYEQYF.

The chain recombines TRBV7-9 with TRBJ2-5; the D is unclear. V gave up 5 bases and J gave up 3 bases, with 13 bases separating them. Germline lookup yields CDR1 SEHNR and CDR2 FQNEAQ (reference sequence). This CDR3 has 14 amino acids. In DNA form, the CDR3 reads TGTGCCAGCAGCCCGATCGCGGCGGAAGAGACCCAGTACTTC. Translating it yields CASSPIAAEETQYF.

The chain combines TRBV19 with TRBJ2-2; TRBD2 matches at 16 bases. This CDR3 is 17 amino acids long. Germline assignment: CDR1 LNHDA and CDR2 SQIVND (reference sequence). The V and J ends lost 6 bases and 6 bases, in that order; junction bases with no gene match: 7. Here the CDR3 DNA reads TGTGCCAGTAGGGGGACTAGCGGGGGGGCTAGCGCCGGGGAGCTGTTTTTT. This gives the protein CASRGTSGGASAGELFF. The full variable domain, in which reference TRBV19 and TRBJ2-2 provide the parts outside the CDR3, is DGGITQSPKYLFRKEGQNVTLSCEQNLNHDAMYWYRQDPGQGLRLIYYSQIVNDFQKGDIAEGYSVSREKKESFPLTVTSAQKNPTAFYLCASRGTSGGASAGELFFGEGSRLTVL.

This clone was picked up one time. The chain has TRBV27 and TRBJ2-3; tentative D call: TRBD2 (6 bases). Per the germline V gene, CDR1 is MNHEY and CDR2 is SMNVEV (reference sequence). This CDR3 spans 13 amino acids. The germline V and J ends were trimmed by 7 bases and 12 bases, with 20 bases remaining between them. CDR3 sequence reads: CASIRYGMGLQYF. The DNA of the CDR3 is TGTGCCAGCATCCGATACGGTATGGGACTTCAGTATTTT.

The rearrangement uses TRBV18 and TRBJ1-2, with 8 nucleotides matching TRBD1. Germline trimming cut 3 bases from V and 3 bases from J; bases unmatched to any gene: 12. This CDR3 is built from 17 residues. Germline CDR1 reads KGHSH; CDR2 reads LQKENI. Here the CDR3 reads CASSPFPDRGSDYGYTF. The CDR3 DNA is TGTGCCAGCTCACCTTTCCCCGACAGGGGAAGTGACTATGGCTACACCTTC. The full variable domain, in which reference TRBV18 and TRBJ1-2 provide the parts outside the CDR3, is NAGVMQNPRHLVRRRGQEARLRCSPMKGHSHVYWYRQLPEEGLKFMVYLQKENIIDESGMPKERFSAEFPKEGPSILRIQQVVRGDSAAYFCASSPFPDRGSDYGYTFGSGTRLTVV.